A selection of T cell receptor beta chains follows, all from one sample in a study of CD4 and CD8 cells across lung adenocarcinoma regions. MiXCR, applied by TCRdb to the PCR reads, yields one record per CDR3 protein. The table has 7,500 to 9,500 distinct CDR3 sequences, 40% to 50% seen once. The sample was CD4+ T cells from the margin of a lung tumor. The receptors were gathered from a female donor with lung adenocarcinoma. The CD4 and CD8 labels of this study may be unreliable. Each CDR3 is given with its conserved first and last residue. The D gene is left open where the match is weak. Size values are once, few and many counts, or a class for expanded clones, and some rows have none.

TRBD1	TRBV7-2	.	TRBJ2-5	CASRPDRGRGTDAQYF	TGTGCCAGCAGACCGGACAGGGGGCGAGGGACAGACGCGCAGTACTTC
.	TRBV6-5	.	TRBJ2-3	CASSSYLSVGRGTDTQYF	.
TRBD2	TRBV12-3/TRBV12-4	many	TRBJ2-1	CASSHTSGEYIEQFF	TGTGCCAGCAGCCACACTAGCGGGGAGTACATTGAGCAGTTCTTC
.	TRBV15	.	TRBJ1-1	CATSRGAGTEAFF	TGTGCCACCAGCAGAGGGGCGGGCACTGAAGCTTTCTTT
TRBD1	TRBV6-1	once	TRBJ1-1	CASRTYRGRGTEAFF	TGTGCCAGCAGGACATACAGGGGGCGCGGGACTGAAGCTTTCTTT
.	TRBV6-5	once	TRBJ2-5	CASSYADRGPDTQYF	TGTGCCAGCAGTTACGCCGACCGTGGCCCAGATACGCAGTACTTC
.	TRBV6-5	many	TRBJ1-2	CASSYVGGGYTF	TGTGCCAGCAGTTACGTGGGCGGGGGCTACACCTTC
.	TRBV10-3	once	TRBJ2-3	CAGIYGTSYHTQYF	TGTGCGGGGATCTACGGTACTAGCTACCATACGCAGTATTTT
TRBD2	TRBV7-9	few	TRBJ2-1	CASSLARTSGKYNEQFF	TGTGCCAGCAGCTTAGCGCGGACTAGCGGGAAATACAATGAGCAGTTCTTC
.	TRBV27	many	TRBJ1-6	CASSPGRNNSPLHF	TGTGCCAGCAGTCCCGGACGGAACAATTCACCCCTCCACTTT
TRBD1	TRBV6-5	.	TRBJ1-4	CASSYTTGSNEKLFF	TGTGCCAGCAGTTACACGACAGGGTCTAATGAAAAACTGTTTTTT
TRBD1	TRBV6-1	.	TRBJ2-1	CASSEGDRGKDTQYF	TGTGCCAGCAGTGAGGGTGACAGGGGCAAAGACACGCAGTACTTT
TRBD2	TRBV6-1	.	TRBJ2-2	CASSEWGGSTGKLFF	TGTGCCAGCAGTGAATGGGGAGGGAGCACAGGTAAGCTGTTTTTT
TRBD2	TRBV10-2	few	TRBJ2-1	CASSESGLAGLEQFF	TGCGCCAGCAGTGAGTCTGGATTAGCGGGACTTGAGCAGTTCTTC
TRBD2	TRBV12-3/TRBV12-4	few	TRBJ2-1	CASSLVGLAGGREQFF	TGTGCCAGCAGTTTAGTCGGACTAGCGGGAGGACGTGAGCAGTTCTTC
.	TRBV6-1	.	TRBJ2-3	CAGGEGGGYTETQYF	TGTGCCGGGGGTGAAGGGGGAGGTTACACAGAGACGCAGTATTTC
TRBD2	TRBV7-2	.	TRBJ2-1	CASSLGLAGVQDEQFF	TGTGCCAGCAGCTTAGGACTAGCGGGAGTCCAGGATGAGCAGTTCTTC
TRBD1	TRBV6-1	.	TRBJ2-1	CASSETRTGEQFF	TGTGCCAGCAGTGAAACCCGGACAGGGGAGCAGTTCTTC
TRBD2	TRBV6-1	medium-sized	TRBJ2-1	CASQREPNNEQFF	TGTGCCAGTCAGCGGGAGCCCAACAATGAGCAGTTCTTC
.	TRBV27	few	TRBJ2-1	CASSPLTPYNEQFF	TGTGCCAGCAGTCCTCTTACCCCCTACAATGAGCAGTTCTTC
TRBD2	TRBV5-1	.	TRBJ2-3	CASMRGDTDTQYF	TGCGCCAGCATGCGGGGGGACACAGATACGCAGTATTTT
.	TRBV27	few	TRBJ1-2	CASSPSPGDGYTF	TGTGCCAGCAGTCCCTCTCCGGGGGATGGCTACACCTTC
.	TRBV27	.	TRBJ1-5	CASKQGSGNQPQHF	TGTGCCAGCAAGCAGGGCTCGGGCAATCAGCCCCAGCATTTT
.	TRBV10-2	few	TRBJ2-5	CASSESGYQETQYF	TGCGCCAGCAGTGAGAGTGGGTACCAAGAGACCCAGTACTTC
TRBD2	TRBV6-5	.	TRBJ2-7	CASSLLTSGMNEQYF	TGTGCCAGCAGTTTGTTGACTAGCGGGATGAACGAGCAGTACTTC
.	TRBV10-1	.	TRBJ2-3	CASSEAGTDTQYF	TGCGCCAGCAGTGAGGCGGGAACAGATACGCAGTATTTT
TRBD1	TRBV6-5	few	TRBJ2-3	CASSFGQGTGDTQYF	TGTGCCAGCAGTTTCGGACAGGGGACAGGAGATACGCAGTATTTT